The entry below gives a single T cell receptor beta chain sequence along with its context. Antigen unknown. TCRdb keeps only in-frame clones here, not all; method: immunoSEQ multiplex PCR. Among 90,000 to 95,000 clones listed, 75% to 95% were seen once. Germline CDR1 SGHTA, CDR2 FQGTGA. The ends were cut back, 6 bases at V and 3 bases at J, with 15 bases in the middle. The CDR3 loop spans 14 amino acids. The entry originates in a study of graft-versus-host responses after intestinal transplantation. Study-wide background: The transplants performed in recipients were multivisceral, liver-intestinal, or isolated intestinal.

Study-level results: Within allografts, high graft-versus-host to host-versus-graft clonal ratios were seen among patients with graft-donor T cell macrochimerism.

The sequence derives from a human donor who received an intestinal transplant. The source was unstimulated CD8+ T cells sorted from spleen or lymph node cells, collected before intestinal transplant. V and J are TRBV7-3 and TRBJ2-7, with D perhaps matching TRBD1 (5 bases). CDR3 sequence reads: CASRKTESLYEQYF. CDR3 coding DNA: TGTGCCAGCAGAAAGACAGAGAGTCTCTACGAGCAGTACTTC.